This T cell receptor beta chain originates from a study of vaccination and CD4 T cells after COVID-19. Study overall: Cellular stimulation was performed using overlapping spike peptides derived from SARS-CoV-2, HCoV-NL63, HCoV-OC43 and HCoV-229E.

The Oncomine TCR Beta short-read assay was what sequenced the DNA obtained from cultured CD4+ T cells. TCRdb recomputed calls from the PCR reads with MiXCR, one row per CDR3 protein. The data show 20,000 to 25,000 distinct CDR3 sequences, with approximately 59% seen just once and approximately 22% held by the top ten. Treatment indicated: roughly 11-day PBMC culture with coronavirus spike peptide pools or control peptides (ViraFEST assay). V was clipped by 3 bases and J by 4 bases; unmatched bases: 3. CDR1 GTSNPN and CDR2 SVGIG come from the germline V gene (reference sequence). The CDR3 has 13 residues. On this clonotype: Its antigen is not known.

This clonotype was obtained from a human donor who received a COVID-19 vaccine. This rearrangement joins TRBV30 to TRBJ1-5; 7 bases match TRBD1. This specimen consisted of CD4+ T cells from blood, cultured in vitro, obtained before SARS-CoV-2 vaccination. The CDR3 coding sequence is TGTGCCTGGAGCCGACAGGGTAATCAGCCCCAGCATTTT. This translates into CAWSRQGNQPQHF.